The present entry profiles one T cell receptor beta chain with its context. Its specificity is not known. Method: immunoSEQ multiplex PCR; TCRdb's copy keeps in-frame clones and lacks some. The top ten hold 0.13% of the sample, which has over 2 million clones, roughly 96% seen once. The data belong to a study of shared clonotypes between healthy human individuals. General observations from the study: Non-shared clonotypes had lower generation probabilities than clonotypes shared by all four sorted-subset donors.

The CDR3 extends over 13 amino acids. Germline V gene sequence: CDR1 GTSNPN, CDR2 SVGIG (reference sequence). The V end was cut by 0 bases, the J end by 7 bases, with 13 bases between. Sample: naive CD4+ T cells sorted from blood. The subset is: CD45RA+ positively selected. The TCR originated in a man between 18 and 29 years old in good health. The V and J genes are TRBV30 and TRBJ2-7; a weak D match, TRBD2 (7 bases). CDR3 DNA sequence: TGTGCCTGGAGTGTAATGGGGGGGCGGGAGCAGTACTTC. Protein: CAWSVMGGREQYF.